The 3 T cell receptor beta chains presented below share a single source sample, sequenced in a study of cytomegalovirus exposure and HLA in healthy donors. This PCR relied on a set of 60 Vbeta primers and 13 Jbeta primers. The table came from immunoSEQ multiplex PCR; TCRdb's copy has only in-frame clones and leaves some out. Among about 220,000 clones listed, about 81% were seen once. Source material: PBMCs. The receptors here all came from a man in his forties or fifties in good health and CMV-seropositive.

The CDR3 DNA reads as TGTGCCAGCAGTTACCCAGGAGAGACCCAGTACTTC. Protein: CASSYPGETQYF. V usage is TRBV6-6 and J usage is TRBJ2-5, with D unclear. The CDR3 length is 12 residues. Germline assignment: CDR1 MNHNY and CDR2 SVGAGI (reference sequence). The V and J ends lost 2 bases and 4 bases respectively, with 5 bases between them.

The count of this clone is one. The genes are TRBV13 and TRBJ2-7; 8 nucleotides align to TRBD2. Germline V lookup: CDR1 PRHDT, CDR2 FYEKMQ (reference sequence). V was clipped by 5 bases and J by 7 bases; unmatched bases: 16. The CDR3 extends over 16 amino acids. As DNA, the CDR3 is TGTGCCAGCAGCGAAACGAGCGGGAGCTCCGTGTTAGAGCAGTACTTC. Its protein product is CASSETSGSSVLEQYF. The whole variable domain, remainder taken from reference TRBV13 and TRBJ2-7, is AAGVIQSPRHLIKEKRETATLKCYPIPRHDTVYWYQQGPGQDPQFLISFYEKMQSDKGSIPDRFSAQQFSDYHSELNMSSLELGDSALYFCASSETSGSSVLEQYFGPGTRLTVT.

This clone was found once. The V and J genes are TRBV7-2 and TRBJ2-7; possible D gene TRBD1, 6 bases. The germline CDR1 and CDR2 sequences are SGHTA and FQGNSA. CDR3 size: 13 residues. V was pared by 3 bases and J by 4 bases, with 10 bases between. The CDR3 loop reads CASSFQQGYEQYV. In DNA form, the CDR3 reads TGTGCCAGCAGCTTTCAACAGGGATACGAGCAGTACGTC.